This T cell receptor (beta chain) derives from a study of T cells in Graves' hyperthyroidism and ophthalmopathy. This clonotype was counted between two and nine times. Antigen: not known. RNA transcripts were the template for amplifying TCR beta CDR3 regions. The TCR CDR3 first-round RT-PCR relied on the HTBI primer set. TCRdb recomputed calls from the multiplex PCR reads with MiXCR, one row per CDR3 protein. This table has some 500,000 distinct CDR3 sequences, 14% appearing once. Study outcomes and limitations: In blood, most of the thyroid clonotypes expanded above 0.001 were also present.

Trimming cost V 3 bases and J 7 bases, with 16 bases left between them. Germline V gene data show CDR1 as LNHDA and CDR2 as SQIVND (reference sequence). The CDR3 contains 15 residues. This TCR derives from a woman aged 18-29 years with Graves' hyperthyroidism. The chain employs TRBV19 and TRBJ1-5; no definite D call. Sequencing was done on a sample of blood. The CDR3 spells CASSIRWRGSQPQHF. In DNA, the CDR3 is TGTGCCAGTAGTATTCGGTGGAGAGGGTCCCAGCCCCAGCATTTT.